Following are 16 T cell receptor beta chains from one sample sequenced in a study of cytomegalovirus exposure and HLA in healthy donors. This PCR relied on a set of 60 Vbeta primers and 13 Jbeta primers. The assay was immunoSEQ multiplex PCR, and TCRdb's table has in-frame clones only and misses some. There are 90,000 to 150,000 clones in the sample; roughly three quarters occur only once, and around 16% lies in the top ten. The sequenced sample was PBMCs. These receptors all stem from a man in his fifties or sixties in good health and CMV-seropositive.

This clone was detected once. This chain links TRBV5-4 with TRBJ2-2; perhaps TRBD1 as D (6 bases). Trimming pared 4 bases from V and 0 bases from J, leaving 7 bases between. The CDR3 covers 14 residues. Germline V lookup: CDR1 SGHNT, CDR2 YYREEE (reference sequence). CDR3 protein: CASSRDTNTGELFF. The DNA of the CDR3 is TGTGCCAGCAGCCGGGACACGAACACCGGGGAGCTGTTTTTT.

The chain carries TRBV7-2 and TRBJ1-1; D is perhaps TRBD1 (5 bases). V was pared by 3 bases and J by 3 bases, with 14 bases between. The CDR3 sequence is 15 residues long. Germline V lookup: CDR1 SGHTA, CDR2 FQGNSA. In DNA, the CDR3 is TGTGCCAGCAGCTTCGGGGGTGAGAGGGACACTGAAGCTTTCTTT. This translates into CASSFGGERDTEAFF.

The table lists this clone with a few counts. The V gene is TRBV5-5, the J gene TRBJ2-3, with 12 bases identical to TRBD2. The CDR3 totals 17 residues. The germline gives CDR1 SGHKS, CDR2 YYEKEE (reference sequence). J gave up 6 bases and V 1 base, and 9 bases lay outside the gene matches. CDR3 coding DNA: TGTGCCAGCAGCTTGTGGTGGACTAGCGGGACCGGGGATACGCAGTATTTT. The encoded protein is CASSLWWTSGTGDTQYF.

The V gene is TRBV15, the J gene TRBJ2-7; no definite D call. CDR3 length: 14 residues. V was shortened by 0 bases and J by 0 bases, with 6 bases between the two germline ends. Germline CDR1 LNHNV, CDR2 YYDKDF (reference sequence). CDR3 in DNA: TGTGCCACCAGCAGAGATCGGGTCTCCTACGAGCAGTACTTC. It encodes CATSRDRVSYEQYF. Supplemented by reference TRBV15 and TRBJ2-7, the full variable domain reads DAMVIQNPRYQVTQFGKPVTLSCSQTLNHNVMYWYQQKSSQAPKLLFHYYDKDFNNEADTPDNFQSRRPNTSFCFLDIRSPGLGDTAMYLCATSRDRVSYEQYFGPGTRLTVT.

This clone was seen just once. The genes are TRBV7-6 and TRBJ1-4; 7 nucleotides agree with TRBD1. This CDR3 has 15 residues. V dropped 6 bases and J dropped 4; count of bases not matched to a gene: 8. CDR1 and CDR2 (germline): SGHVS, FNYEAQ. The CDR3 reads CASRPGGMGNEKLFF. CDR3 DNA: TGTGCCAGCAGACCAGGGGGGATGGGTAATGAAAAACTGTTTTTT.

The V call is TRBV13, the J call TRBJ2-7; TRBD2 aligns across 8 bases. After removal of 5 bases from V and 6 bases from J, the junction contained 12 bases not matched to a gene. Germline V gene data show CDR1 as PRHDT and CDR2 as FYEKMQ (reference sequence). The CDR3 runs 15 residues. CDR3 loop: CASSRRGGVQREQYF. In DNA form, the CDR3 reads TGTGCCAGCAGCCGACGGGGGGGTGTTCAGCGCGAGCAGTACTTC.

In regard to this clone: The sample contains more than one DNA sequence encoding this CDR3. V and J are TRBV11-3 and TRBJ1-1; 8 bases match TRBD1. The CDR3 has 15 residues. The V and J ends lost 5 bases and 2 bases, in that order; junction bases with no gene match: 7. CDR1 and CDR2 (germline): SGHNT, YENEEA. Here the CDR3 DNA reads TGTGCCAGCAGCCCATCGACAGGGGCCAACACTGAAGCTTTCTTT. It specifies CASSPSTGANTEAFF.

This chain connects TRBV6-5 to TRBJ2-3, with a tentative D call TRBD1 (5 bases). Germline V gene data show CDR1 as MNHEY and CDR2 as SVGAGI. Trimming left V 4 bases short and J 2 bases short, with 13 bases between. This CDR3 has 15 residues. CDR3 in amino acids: CASSSMGRDTDTQYF. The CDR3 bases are TGTGCCAGCAGTTCTATGGGGCGCGACACAGATACGCAGTATTTT.

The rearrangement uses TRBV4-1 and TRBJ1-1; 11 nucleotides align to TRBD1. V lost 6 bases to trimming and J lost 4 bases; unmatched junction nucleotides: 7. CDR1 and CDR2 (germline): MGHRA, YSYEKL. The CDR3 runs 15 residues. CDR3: CASSLFGTGGTEAFF. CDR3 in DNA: TGCGCCAGCAGTCTCTTCGGGACAGGGGGCACTGAAGCTTTCTTT.

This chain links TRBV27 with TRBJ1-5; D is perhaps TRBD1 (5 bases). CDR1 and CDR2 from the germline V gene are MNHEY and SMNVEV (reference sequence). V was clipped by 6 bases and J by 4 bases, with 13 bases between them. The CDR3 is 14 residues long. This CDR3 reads CASRDPGANQPQHF. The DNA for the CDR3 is TGTGCCAGCAGGGACCCTGGGGCTAATCAGCCCCAGCATTTT.

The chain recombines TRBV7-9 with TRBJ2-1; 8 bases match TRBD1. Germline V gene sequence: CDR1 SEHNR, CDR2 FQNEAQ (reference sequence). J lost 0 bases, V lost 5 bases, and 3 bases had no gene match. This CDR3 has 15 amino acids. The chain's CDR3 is CASSVGQGSYNEQFF. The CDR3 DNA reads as TGTGCCAGCAGCGTAGGACAGGGCTCCTACAATGAGCAGTTCTTC.

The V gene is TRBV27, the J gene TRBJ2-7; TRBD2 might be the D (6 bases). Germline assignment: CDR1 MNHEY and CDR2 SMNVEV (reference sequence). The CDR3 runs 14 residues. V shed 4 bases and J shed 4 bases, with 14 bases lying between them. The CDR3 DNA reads TGTGCCAGCAGTTCCGGGACTTTCGAGTACGAGCAGTACTTC. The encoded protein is CASSSGTFEYEQYF.

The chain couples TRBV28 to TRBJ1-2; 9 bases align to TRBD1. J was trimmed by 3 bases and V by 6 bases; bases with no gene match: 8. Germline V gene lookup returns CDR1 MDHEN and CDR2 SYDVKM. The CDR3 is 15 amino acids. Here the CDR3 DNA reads TGTGCCAGCAGGGCTCGACAGGGGGAGGACTATGGCTACACCTTC. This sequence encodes CASRARQGEDYGYTF.

The CDR3 nucleotides read TGCAGCGGGAAACCGACAGGGAGCGGAAACACCATATATTTT. Protein sequence: CSGKPTGSGNTIYF. The V gene is TRBV29-1, the J gene TRBJ1-3; 7 bases are shared with TRBD1. Germline V gene data show CDR1 as SQVTM and CDR2 as ANQGSEA. The V and J ends lost 7 bases and 4 bases, in that order; junction bases with no gene match: 10. The CDR3 spans 14 residues.

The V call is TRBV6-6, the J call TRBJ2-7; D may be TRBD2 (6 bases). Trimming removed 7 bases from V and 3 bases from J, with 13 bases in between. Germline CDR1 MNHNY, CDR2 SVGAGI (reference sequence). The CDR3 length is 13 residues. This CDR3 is CASTRPGGYEQYF. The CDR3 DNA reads TGTGCCAGCACACGCCCCGGGGGCTACGAGCAGTACTTC.

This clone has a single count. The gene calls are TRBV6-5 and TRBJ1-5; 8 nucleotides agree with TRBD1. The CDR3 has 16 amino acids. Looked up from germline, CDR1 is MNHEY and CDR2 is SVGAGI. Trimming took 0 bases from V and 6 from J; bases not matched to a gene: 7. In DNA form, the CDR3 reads TGTGCCAGCAGTTACTCGATGGCAGGGGGCGGTCAGCCCCAGCATTTT. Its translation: CASSYSMAGGGQPQHF.